The entry that follows covers one TCR beta chain sequence. This same CDR3 is encoded by further DNA sequences in the sample. As originally analysed: Amplification from reference gene primers served as the basis for estimated nucleated cell counts. Clones were read by immunoSEQ multiplex PCR, and TCRdb kept only the in-frame ones, dropping some. V, J and clone size derive from that table, while D and trimming were established from the DNA sequence. Of approximately 250,000 clones listed, 70% to 90% were seen once; the top ten hold more than 4.5%. The source of the sample is a study of blood T cell repertoires in COVID-19. Study at large: Acute-phase and convalescent COVID-19 samples originated in the United States, Italy and Spain.

While infection was still active, Seattle patients were enrolled and then followed longitudinally. CDR3 length: 12 amino acids. CDR1 and CDR2 from the germline V gene are LGHDT and YNNKEL (reference sequence). With 1 base removed from V and 3 bases from J, the gap between germline ends came to 3 bases. The sample consisted of peripheral blood. The receptor's source is a man aged 50 to 60 with COVID-19, enrolled during active disease. The genes are TRBV3-1 (or the pseudogene TRBV3-2) and TRBJ1-2; no clear D gene. The CDR3 DNA reads as TGTGCCAGCAGCCAAGCATACTATGGCTACACCTTC. This gives the protein CASSQAYYGYTF.